The source of this T cell receptor beta chain is a study of T cell repertoires in cytomegalovirus infection. Study overall: The authors relied on CMV epitopes, both recently identified HLA-C-restricted and well-studied HLA-B-restricted. It can be stated that public TCR beta signatures indicated CMV infection as well as a matching HLA type. Study-level results: Carriage of CMV together with the relevant HLA was identifiable through cumulative public TCR beta family frequency. HLA-C-restricted TCR beta clonotypes specific for CMV led the ex vivo response.

A word on this clonotype: Its antigen is not identified.

V shed 3 bases and J 2 bases; nucleotides not matched to a gene: 12. The CDR3 is made up of 17 amino acids. Via MiXCR, TCRdb re-called the reads, giving one row per CDR3 protein. The repertoire has a few hundred thousand distinct CDR3 sequences, approximately 40% of them found once; the top ten carry more than 40%. The J gene is TRBJ2-7, the V gene TRBV12-3 or TRBV12-4; 8 bases agree with TRBD1. The sequence was collected from a human donor in good health (CMV status not recorded). Some clones in this sample may be carry-over from other donors' samples. The sequencing used cultured PBMCs, collected from culture after CMV antigen stimulation. The CDR3 DNA reads TGTGCCAGCAGTTTCGCGGACAGGGAACAGGGCCCCTACGAGCAGTACTTC. This encodes CASSFADREQGPYEQYF.